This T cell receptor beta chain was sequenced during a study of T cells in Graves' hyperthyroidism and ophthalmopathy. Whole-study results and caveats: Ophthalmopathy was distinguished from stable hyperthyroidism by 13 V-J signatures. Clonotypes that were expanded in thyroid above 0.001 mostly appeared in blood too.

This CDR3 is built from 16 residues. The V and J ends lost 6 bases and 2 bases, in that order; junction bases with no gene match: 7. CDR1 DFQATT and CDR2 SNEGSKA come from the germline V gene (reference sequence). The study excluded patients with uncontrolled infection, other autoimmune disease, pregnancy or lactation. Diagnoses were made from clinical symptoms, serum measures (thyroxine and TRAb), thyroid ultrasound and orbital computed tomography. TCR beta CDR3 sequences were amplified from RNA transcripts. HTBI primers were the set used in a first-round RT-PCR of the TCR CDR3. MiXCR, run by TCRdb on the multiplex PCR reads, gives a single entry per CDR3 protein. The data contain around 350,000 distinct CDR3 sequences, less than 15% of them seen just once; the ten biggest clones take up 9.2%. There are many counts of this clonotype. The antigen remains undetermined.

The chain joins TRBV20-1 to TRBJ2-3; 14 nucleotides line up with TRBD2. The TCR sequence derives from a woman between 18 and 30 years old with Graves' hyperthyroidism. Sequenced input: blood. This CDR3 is CSARRTSGGTTDTQYF. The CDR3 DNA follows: TGCAGTGCCAGACGGACTAGCGGGGGGACCACAGATACGCAGTATTTT.